These 21 T cell receptor beta chains originate from one sample sequenced in a study of T cells in Graves' hyperthyroidism and ophthalmopathy. Amplification of TCR beta CDR3 regions used RNA as the template. Primed by the HTBI set, a first-round RT-PCR was run on the TCR CDR3. Using its own MiXCR run on the multiplex PCR reads, TCRdb lists one record per CDR3 protein. This table holds 490,000 or so distinct CDR3 sequences, about 20% found once. Sequences were obtained from blood. All receptors come from a woman aged 70-85 years with Graves' ophthalmopathy.

About this clonotype: Being one base from a much bigger clone, this may be a read error. It is likely a read error, because the conserved phenylalanine at the end of the CDR3 is missing. The chain carries TRBV12-3 or TRBV12-4 and TRBJ1-2; D remains ambiguous. Trimming removed 10 bases at V and 5 bases at J, with 17 bases between. The CDR3 has 13 residues. CDR3 in DNA: TGTGCCATCCGCCCCCGGGCGTTGTATGGCTACACCCTC. This encodes CAIRPRALYGYTL.

This clonotype was seen only a few times. The V call is TRBV12-3 or TRBV12-4, the J call TRBJ2-2, with a weak D call TRBD1 (5 bases). Trimming pared 5 bases from V and 1 base from J, leaving 14 bases between. CDR3 length equals 16 residues. This CDR3 reads CASSQPGILNTGELFF. For the CDR3, the DNA is TGTGCCAGCAGTCAACCAGGGATACTGAACACCGGGGAGCTGTTTTTT.

This clonotype was counted between two and nine times. The chain combines TRBV27 with TRBJ1-2, with 8 bases matching TRBD1. The CDR3 is 15 amino acids. J was trimmed by 8 bases and V by 4 bases; bases with no gene match: 12. From germline, CDR1 is MNHEY and CDR2 SMNVEV (reference sequence). This CDR3 reads CASSSYAGQGGGYTF. In DNA, the CDR3 is TGTGCCAGCAGTTCTTACGCCGGACAGGGAGGAGGCTACACCTTC.

This clonotype came up a few times. The V call is TRBV6-1, the J call TRBJ1-1; TRBD1 might be the D (6 bases). Germline values: CDR1 MNHNS, CDR2 SASEGT. The CDR3 extends over 14 amino acids. V was pared by 7 bases and J by 5 bases, with 17 bases between. CDR3 sequence (DNA): TGTGCCAGCACCGTAGGGGGGTCTATGACTGAAGCTTTCTTT. Amino acid sequence: CASTVGGSMTEAFF.

In this sample, this clonotype turned up many times. The gene calls are TRBV28 and TRBJ1-2; no reliable D call. Germline V gives CDR1 MDHEN, CDR2 SYDVKM. V was clipped by 4 bases and J by 8 bases, with 20 bases between them. The CDR3 spans 15 residues. CDR3 region: CASSSGIPLLLGYTF. The CDR3 DNA sequence: TGTGCCAGCAGTTCTGGAATTCCCCTATTACTCGGCTACACCTTC.

There are many counts of this clonotype. V gene TRBV12-3 or TRBV12-4 combines with J gene TRBJ1-1; D gene unclear. This CDR3 has 11 amino acids. V lost 2 bases and J lost 8, with 6 bases in between. CDR3 DNA: TGTGCCAGCAGTTTAACGCGGGAAGCTTTCTTT. Its protein is CASSLTREAFF.

This sequence joins TRBV12-3 or TRBV12-4 and TRBJ1-1, with TRBD1 matching over 9 bases. V was clipped by 8 bases and J by 1 base; unmatched bases: 5. The CDR3 is 14 residues long. CDR3 sequence: CASFRTGENTEAFF. Written as DNA, the CDR3 is TGTGCCAGCTTCAGGACAGGGGAGAACACTGAAGCTTTCTTT.

In its sample, this clonotype was seen a few times. The chain has TRBV12-3 or TRBV12-4 and TRBJ2-1, with 8 bases aligning to TRBD2. With 6 bases clipped from V and 5 bases from J, the junction kept 12 bases outside the gene matches. The CDR3 spans 16 residues. In DNA form, the CDR3 reads TGTGCCAGCAGGACTAGCGCAACATTGAATAACAATGAGCAGTTCTTC. This gives the protein CASRTSATLNNNEQFF.

The chain links TRBV7-2 to TRBJ2-3; 12 bases map to TRBD2. From germline, CDR1 is SGHTA and CDR2 FQGNSA. Trimming took 5 bases from V and 6 from J; bases not matched to a gene: 3. CDR3 length: 14 amino acids. In nucleotides, the CDR3 is TGTGCCAGCAGCAGGACTAGCGGGAATGATACGCAGTATTTT. Protein sequence: CASSRTSGNDTQYF. Based on the CDR3 plus reference TRBV7-2 and TRBJ2-3, the full variable domain is GAGVSQSPSNKVTEKGKDVELRCDPISGHTALYWYRQSLGQGLEFLIYFQGNSAPDKSGLPSDRFSAERTGGSVSTLTIQRTQQEDSAVYLCASSRTSGNDTQYFGPGTRLTVL.

This clonotype showed up just a few times. This chain uses TRBV4-1 with TRBJ1-2; possible D gene TRBD1, 5 bases. CDR1 and CDR2 from the germline V gene are MGHRA and YSYEKL. Trimming stripped 4 bases from V and 10 bases from J, with 22 bases between. The CDR3 is 15 amino acids. The CDR3 sequence: CASSRWQGREEDYTF. CDR3 bases: TGCGCCAGCAGCCGATGGCAGGGAAGGGAGGAAGACTACACCTTC.

As to this clonotype: A read error may produce the germline difference seen at one junction end. J is TRBJ2-3 and V is TRBV6-2 or TRBV6-3; no reliable D call. Looked up from germline, CDR1 is MNHEY and CDR2 is SVGEGT. The CDR3 runs to 13 residues. The CDR3 DNA follows: TGTGCCGGCAGTTACTCGGGCACAGATACGCAGTATTTT. Translated: CAGSYSGTDTQYF.

This clonotype was observed many times. This rearrangement joins TRBV13 to TRBJ1-1; D gene uncertain. V was trimmed by 4 bases and J by 8 bases, leaving 14 bases between them. CDR1 and CDR2 (germline): PRHDT, FYEKMQ (reference sequence). The CDR3 has 13 residues. The CDR3 loop reads CASSSPRREEAFF. The CDR3 DNA reads as TGTGCCAGCAGCTCCCCCCGGAGGGAGGAAGCTTTCTTT.

The chain carries TRBV20-1 and TRBJ1-5; 9 bases align to TRBD1. Germline V gene sequence: CDR1 DFQATT, CDR2 SNEGSKA (reference sequence). The V and J ends lost 6 bases and 7 bases, in that order; junction bases with no gene match: 13. The CDR3 is 15 residues long. The CDR3: CSAVPMGQGLQPQHF. The CDR3 coding sequence is TGCAGTGCCGTTCCCATGGGACAGGGACTGCAGCCCCAGCATTTT.

At least ten counts were recorded for this clonotype. This chain uses TRBV2 with TRBJ1-1; D is undetermined. V was cut by 7 bases and J by 1 base, with 13 bases left in between. There are 14 residues in the CDR3. Germline values: CDR1 SNHLY, CDR2 FYNNEI. CDR3 nucleotide sequence: TGTGCCAGCAAACTGCCGGGCCCGAACACTGAAGCTTTCTTT. Encoded protein: CASKLPGPNTEAFF.

This clonotype was found a few times. The genes are TRBV30 and TRBJ1-2; maybe TRBD1 (5 bases). From germline, CDR1 is GTSNPN and CDR2 SVGIG (reference sequence). The V end was cut by 8 bases, the J end by 8 bases, with 18 bases between. This CDR3 region has 12 residues. The CDR3 region has the DNA TGTGCCAGTGACAGTTACTTGCCCGGCTACACCTTC. Translating gives CASDSYLPGYTF.

In this sample, this clonotype turned up a few times. The junction departs from germline at one end; a sequencing error may be responsible. The chain recombines TRBV10-3 with TRBJ1-1; tentative D call: TRBD1 (5 bases). This CDR3 comprises 15 residues. Germline assignment: CDR1 ENHRY and CDR2 SYGVKD. The CDR3 DNA follows: TGTGCCATAAGTGACAGTGGACATCTGAACACTGAAGCTTTCTTT. Amino acid sequence: CAISDSGHLNTEAFF.

This clonotype occurred once. The V gene is TRBV4-1, the J gene TRBJ2-3; TRBD2 agrees at 8 bases. V shed 5 bases, J shed 2 bases, and the junction held 6 bases outside the gene matches. The CDR3 length is 15 residues. In germline, CDR1 is MGHRA, CDR2 YSYEKL. DNA for the CDR3: TGCGCCAGCAGCTCCAGCGGGAGTTACACAGATACGCAGTATTTT. Translation gives CASSSSGSYTDTQYF.

This clonotype was seen only a few times. The chain carries TRBV7-6 and TRBJ2-5, with 11 positions matching TRBD2. After removal of 4 bases from V and 2 bases from J, the junction contained 3 bases not matched to a gene. The CDR3 totals 15 residues. The germline gives CDR1 SGHVS, CDR2 FNYEAQ. The CDR3 DNA sequence: TGTGCCAGCAGCTCGACTAGCGGGACACAAGAGACCCAGTACTTC. This sequence encodes CASSSTSGTQETQYF. Full variable domain (missing parts from reference TRBV7-6 and TRBJ2-5): GAGVSQSPRYKVTKRGQDVALRCDPISGHVSLYWYRQALGQGPEFLTYFNYEAQQDKSGLPNDRFSAERPEGSISTLTIQRTEQRDSAMYRCASSSTSGTQETQYFGPGTRLLVL.

The gene calls are TRBV19 and TRBJ2-3; 12 nucleotides align to TRBD2. Per the germline V gene, CDR1 is LNHDA and CDR2 is SQIVND (reference sequence). This CDR3 contains 14 residues. V was clipped by 1 base and J by 9 bases; unmatched bases: 2. The CDR3 loop is CASSIGLAGATQYF. The CDR3 DNA follows: TGTGCCAGTAGTATAGGACTAGCGGGGGCCACGCAGTATTTT.

The chain employs TRBV10-2 and TRBJ2-7, with TRBD2 matching 10 bases. The J segment lost 6 bases and the V segment lost 7 bases, leaving 9 bases of the junction unmatched. CDR3 length: 14 amino acids. Germline CDR1 and CDR2: WSHSY and SAAADI. CDR3 nucleotides: TGCGCCAGCACCTTTAGCGGGAGGCTCCTCGAGCAGTACTTC. This sequence encodes CASTFSGRLLEQYF.

V gene TRBV13 combines with J gene TRBJ1-2, with D possibly TRBD1 on 5 matching bases. V shed 3 bases and J shed 2 bases, with 10 bases lying between them. CDR3 length: 14 residues. Germline CDR1 reads PRHDT; CDR2 reads FYEKMQ (reference sequence). DNA of the CDR3: TGTGCCAGCAGCTTTGGACACGGAAACTATGGCTACACCTTC. Amino acids: CASSFGHGNYGYTF. The whole variable domain, remainder taken from reference TRBV13 and TRBJ1-2, is AAGVIQSPRHLIKEKRETATLKCYPIPRHDTVYWYQQGPGQDPQFLISFYEKMQSDKGSIPDRFSAQQFSDYHSELNMSSLELGDSALYFCASSFGHGNYGYTFGSGTRLTVV.